This paragraph covers one T cell receptor (beta chain) sequence. What it recognizes is unknown. Measured with immunoSEQ multiplex PCR; TCRdb has only the in-frame clones, and not every one. This table holds 83,000 or so clones, roughly 90% found once. The record originates from a study of OX40 agonist ivuxolimab in advanced cancers. The germline V gene encodes CDR1 MNHNY and CDR2 SVGAGI (reference sequence). Deletions cut 6 bases from V and 2 bases from J, with 14 bases between. The CDR3 covers 14 residues. The study, taken as a whole, reports: Antigen specificity of clonally expanded peripheral T cells was not established. With doses of 0.1 to 3.0 mg/kg, CD4+ and CD8+ blood T cells had undergone clonal expansion by week 6. Several nonresponders also turned out to have low normalized T-cell clonal expansion.

Blood draws occurred at baseline, cycle 4 day 1, and cycle 7 day 1. The receptor was isolated from an adult with an advanced solid tumor such as melanoma, head and neck, liver or kidney cancer. This chain connects TRBV6-6 to TRBJ2-7; D may be TRBD1 (5 bases). The sample consisted of CD4+ or CD8+ T cells sorted from blood, taken in a trial of the OX40 agonist ivuxolimab. Here the CDR3 DNA reads TGTGCCAGCAGACGAGACACCAGGGCCTACGAGCAGTACTTC. This codes for CASRRDTRAYEQYF.